The rows below give T cell receptor beta chains drawn from one sample of a study of cytomegalovirus exposure and HLA in healthy donors. Sequencing was performed with immunoSEQ multiplex PCR; in TCRdb, only in-frame clones are kept and a portion is missing. The sample includes 120,000 to 150,000 clones, about 91% of them seen just once. Sequenced material: PBMCs. These receptors all stem from a woman under 30 in good health and CMV-seropositive. The CDR3 runs from the conserved cysteine through the conserved F or W. D genes are given only for firm matches. Part of the rows lack a size; the others show once, few, many or a class for expanded clones.

size: .; J: TRBJ2-4; D: .; V: TRBV6-5; CDR3: CPEGGSTKNIQYF; DNA: TGTCCAGAGGGGGGGTCGACCAAAAACATTCAGTACTTC
size: .; J: TRBJ2-7; D: TRBD2; V: TRBV10-3; CDR3: CAISESGSSYEQYF; DNA: TGTGCCATCAGTGAGAGCGGGAGTAGCTACGAGCAGTACTTC
size: .; J: TRBJ2-1; D: .; V: TRBV11-2; CDR3: CASSLRSPSEQFF; DNA: TGTGCCAGCAGCTTAAGGTCCCCTAGTGAGCAGTTCTTC
size: .; J: TRBJ2-1; D: TRBD2; V: TRBV5-4; CDR3: CASSLAVAGAPHEQFF; DNA: TGTGCCAGCAGCTTGGCGGTAGCGGGGGCTCCTCACGAGCAGTTCTTC
size: .; J: TRBJ1-4; D: .; V: TRBV19; CDR3: CASSIAGLNEKLFF; DNA: TGTGCCAGTAGTATTGCGGGACTTAATGAAAAACTGTTTTTT
size: .; J: TRBJ2-7; D: .; V: TRBV6-6; CDR3: CASTHNLRSHEQYF; DNA: TGTGCCAGCACCCACAATTTGAGGTCCCACGAGCAGTACTTC
size: .; J: TRBJ1-5; D: TRBD1; V: TRBV28; CDR3: CASSSDRERGSNQPQHF; DNA: TGTGCCAGCAGTTCCGACAGGGAGAGGGGGAGCAATCAGCCCCAGCATTTT
size: .; J: TRBJ1-2; D: TRBD1; V: TRBV28; CDR3: CASSSGETGGGGYTF; DNA: TGTGCCAGCAGTTCGGGGGAGACAGGGGGCGGTGGCTACACCTTC
size: once; J: TRBJ1-5; D: .; V: TRBV30; CDR3: CAWSVRGSSNQPQHF; DNA: TGTGCCTGGAGTGTACGGGGTTCAAGCAATCAGCCCCAGCATTTT
size: .; J: TRBJ1-2; D: .; V: TRBV5-1; CDR3: CASSSAGANYGYTF; DNA: TGCGCCAGCAGCTCGGCAGGGGCCAACTATGGCTACACCTTC
size: .; J: TRBJ1-1; D: .; V: TRBV28; CDR3: CASSLTGLPNTEAFF; DNA: TGTGCCAGCAGTTTAACTGGACTCCCAAACACTGAAGCTTTCTTT
size: .; J: TRBJ2-2; D: .; V: TRBV6-4; CDR3: CASSDPGTGELFF; DNA: TGTGCCAGCAGTGACCCGGGAACCGGGGAGCTGTTTTTT
size: .; J: TRBJ2-7; D: .; V: TRBV27; CDR3: CASSFQGGYEQYF; DNA: TGTGCCAGCAGTTTCCAGGGGGGCTACGAGCAGTACTTC
size: .; J: TRBJ1-1; D: TRBD1; V: TRBV5-5; CDR3: CASSLEGQGLYTMNTEAFF; DNA: TGTGCCAGCAGCTTGGAGGGACAGGGGCTCTACACAATGAACACTGAAGCTTTCTTT
size: once; J: TRBJ1-1; D: .; V: TRBV10-3; CDR3: CAISELQTKDTEAFF; DNA: TGTGCCATCAGTGAGTTACAGACAAAGGACACTGAAGCTTTCTTT
size: .; J: TRBJ1-1; D: TRBD1; V: TRBV7-2; CDR3: CASSHDRVNTEAFF; DNA: TGTGCCAGCAGCCACGACAGGGTGAACACTGAAGCTTTCTTT
size: .; J: TRBJ1-2; D: TRBD1; V: TRBV30; CDR3: CAWSKGQDNGYTF; DNA: TGTGCCTGGAGTAAGGGACAGGACAATGGCTACACCTTC
size: once; J: TRBJ2-7; D: .; V: TRBV7-9; CDR3: CASSLAGGGEQYF; DNA: TGTGCCAGCAGCTTAGCTGGTGGCGGGGAGCAGTACTTC
size: .; J: TRBJ2-7; D: .; V: TRBV6-5; CDR3: CASSYSSSQAEQYF; DNA: TGTGCCAGCAGTTACTCCTCTTCCCAGGCCGAGCAGTACTTC
size: .; J: TRBJ2-7; D: .; V: TRBV28; CDR3: CASSYRVAHYEQYF; DNA: TGTGCCAGCAGTTACAGGGTTGCGCACTACGAGCAGTACTTC